The rows below give T cell receptor beta chains drawn from one sample of a study of patients and donors after allogeneic stem cell transplantation. TCRdb itself ran the RT-PCR reads through MiXCR, one entry per CDR3 protein. Among about a million distinct CDR3 sequences listed, roughly 18% were seen once. The sample comprised blood, either unsorted or a sorted T cell fraction (not recorded which). These receptors all come from a human donor who was either an allogeneic HSCT recipient or a stem cell or donor lymphocyte infusion donor (not recorded which). It is not recorded whose cells these are; they may come from a transplant donor. The CDR3 runs from the conserved cysteine through the conserved F or W. The D gene is left open where the match is weak. Size tells how often a clone was seen (once, few, many) or the class of an expanded clone, and some rows leave it out.

V	D	J	size	DNA	CDR3
TRBV20-1	TRBD2	TRBJ2-7	.	TGCAGTGCTAGAGATACTACTCCGGCTAGCGGGTATTACGAGCAGTACTTC	CSARDTTPASGYYEQYF
TRBV19	.	TRBJ2-7	once	TGTGCCAGTAAACCGGGAAACGGAGCCTACGAGCAGTACTTC	CASKPGNGAYEQYF
TRBV28	TRBD1	TRBJ1-5	.	TGTGCCAGCAGTTTTACGGGCAGGGGGATCGGTCAGCCCCAGCATTTT	CASSFTGRGIGQPQHF
TRBV9	.	TRBJ1-3	.	TGTGCCAGCAGCGTAGGACTGGGAGGAAACACCATATATTTT	CASSVGLGGNTIYF
TRBV6-5	TRBD2	TRBJ2-2	few	TGTGCCAGCAGTTACTCTGGGACTAGCGCCTCGAACACCGGGGAGCTGTTTTTT	CASSYSGTSASNTGELFF
TRBV5-1	TRBD1	TRBJ1-1	few	TGCGCCAGCAGCTCCGCCCAGGGGGCGCGTACTGAAGCTTTCTTT	CASSSAQGARTEAFF
TRBV7-9	TRBD2	TRBJ2-3	few	TGTGCCAGCAGCGCTTATAGCGGGAGTTTTGATGATACGCAGTATTTT	CASSAYSGSFDDTQYF
TRBV29-1	.	TRBJ2-7	many	TGCAGCGTGATGGGGGGTGTCTACGAGCAGTACTTC	CSVMGGVYEQYF
TRBV27	.	TRBJ2-3	.	TGTGCCAGCAGTTTCCAGCGACCCTCCACAGATACGCAGTATTTT	CASSFQRPSTDTQYF
TRBV29-1	TRBD2	TRBJ2-1	.	TGCAGCGTAGCTAGCGGGAGAAGGCTCAATGAGCAGTTCTTC	CSVASGRRLNEQFF
TRBV5-1	TRBD2	TRBJ2-7	few	TGCGCCAGCAGCTATGGGACTAGTGAATACGAGCAGTACTTC	CASSYGTSEYEQYF
TRBV20-1	TRBD1	TRBJ2-1	few	TGCAGTGCTCCATATACAGGGGTAGGAAATAATGAGCAGTTCTTC	CSAPYTGVGNNEQFF
TRBV20-1	.	TRBJ1-1	.	TGCAGTGCTAGAGCCAACCTACATGTGAACACTGAAGCTTTCTTT	CSARANLHVNTEAFF
TRBV14	.	TRBJ2-3	few	TGTGCCAGCAGCCAAAGGTTACGACAGGATCTACGAGATACGCAGTATTTT	CASSQRLRQDLRDTQYF
TRBV9	.	TRBJ2-6	.	TGTGCCAGCAGCGTAGGTCCAAGGGTTCGCTCTGGGGCCAACGTCCTGACTTTC	CASSVGPRVRSGANVLTF
TRBV5-5	.	TRBJ1-5	few	TGTGCCAGCAGCTTGGAGGGGTCGCGATCACAGCCCCAGCATTTT	CASSLEGSRSQPQHF
TRBV6-2/TRBV6-3	.	TRBJ2-2	few	TGTGCCAGCAGTAAACAGACCACCGGGGAGCTGTTTTTT	CASSKQTTGELFF